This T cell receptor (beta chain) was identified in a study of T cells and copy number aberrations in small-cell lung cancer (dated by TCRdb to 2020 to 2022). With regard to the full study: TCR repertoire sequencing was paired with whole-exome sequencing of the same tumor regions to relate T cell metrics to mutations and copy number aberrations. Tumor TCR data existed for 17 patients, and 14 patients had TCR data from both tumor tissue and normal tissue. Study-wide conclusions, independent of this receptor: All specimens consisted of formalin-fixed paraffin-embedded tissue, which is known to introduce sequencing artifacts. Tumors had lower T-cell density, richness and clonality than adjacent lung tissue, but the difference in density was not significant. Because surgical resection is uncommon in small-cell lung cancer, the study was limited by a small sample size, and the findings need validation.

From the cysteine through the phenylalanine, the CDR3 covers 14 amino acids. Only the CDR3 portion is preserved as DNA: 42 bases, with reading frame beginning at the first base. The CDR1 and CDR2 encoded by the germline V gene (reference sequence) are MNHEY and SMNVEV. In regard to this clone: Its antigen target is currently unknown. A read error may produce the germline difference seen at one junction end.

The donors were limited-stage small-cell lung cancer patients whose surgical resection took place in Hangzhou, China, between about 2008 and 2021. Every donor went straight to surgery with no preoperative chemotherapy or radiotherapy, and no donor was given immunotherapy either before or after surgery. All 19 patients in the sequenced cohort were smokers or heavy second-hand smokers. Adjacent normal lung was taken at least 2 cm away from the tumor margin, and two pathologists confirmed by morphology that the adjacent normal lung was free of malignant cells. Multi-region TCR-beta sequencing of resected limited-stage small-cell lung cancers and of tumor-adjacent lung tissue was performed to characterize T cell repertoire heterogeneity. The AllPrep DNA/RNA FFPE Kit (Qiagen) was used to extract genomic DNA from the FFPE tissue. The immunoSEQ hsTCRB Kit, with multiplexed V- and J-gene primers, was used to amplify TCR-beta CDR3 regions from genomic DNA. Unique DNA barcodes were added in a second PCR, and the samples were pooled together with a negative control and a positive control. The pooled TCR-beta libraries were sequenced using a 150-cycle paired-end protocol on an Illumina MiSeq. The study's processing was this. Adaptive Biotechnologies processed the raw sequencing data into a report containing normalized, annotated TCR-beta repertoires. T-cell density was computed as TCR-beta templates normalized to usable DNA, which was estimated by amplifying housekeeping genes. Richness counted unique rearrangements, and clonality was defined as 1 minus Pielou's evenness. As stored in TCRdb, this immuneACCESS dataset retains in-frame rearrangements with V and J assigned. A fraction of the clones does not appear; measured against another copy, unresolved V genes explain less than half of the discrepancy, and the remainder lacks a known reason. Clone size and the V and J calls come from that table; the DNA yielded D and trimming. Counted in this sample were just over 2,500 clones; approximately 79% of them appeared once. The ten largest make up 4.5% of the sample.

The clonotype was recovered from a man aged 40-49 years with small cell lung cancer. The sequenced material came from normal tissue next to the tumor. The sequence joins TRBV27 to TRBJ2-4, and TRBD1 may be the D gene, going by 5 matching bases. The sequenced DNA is TGTGCCACCAGTACCCAGGGTTCCAAAAACATTCAGTACTTC. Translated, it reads CATSTQGSKNIQYF.